This TCR beta chain was captured by sequencing in a study of human T cells and chemical hapten exposure. About the research overall: On about 2 cm by about 2 cm of upper inner arm skin, sensitization was performed with 2% DPC.

MiXCR, applied by TCRdb to the RACE reads, yields one record per CDR3 protein. The sample lists approximately 75,000 distinct CDR3 sequences; over 6.5% were seen once. Germline assignment: CDR1 LGHDT and CDR2 YNNKEL (reference sequence). The CDR3 contains 16 residues. Trimming took 4 bases from V and 2 from J; bases not matched to a gene: 2. Indicated time point: patch test 2, 6 weeks after DPC sensitization. Described treatment: therapeutic diphenylcyclopropenone sensitization with weekly scalp DPC. The source was whole blood, collected in connection with sensitization to the hapten diphenylcyclopropenone (DPC). The receptor's source is a woman aged 50 to 60 with alopecia areata. Some clones in this sample may be carry-over from other donors' samples. The genes are TRBV3-1 and TRBJ2-3; 14 bases line up with TRBD2. The CDR3 DNA reads as TGTGCCAGCAGCCGGACTAGCGGGGGGTTCACAGATACGCAGTATTTT. This sequence encodes CASSRTSGGFTDTQYF.